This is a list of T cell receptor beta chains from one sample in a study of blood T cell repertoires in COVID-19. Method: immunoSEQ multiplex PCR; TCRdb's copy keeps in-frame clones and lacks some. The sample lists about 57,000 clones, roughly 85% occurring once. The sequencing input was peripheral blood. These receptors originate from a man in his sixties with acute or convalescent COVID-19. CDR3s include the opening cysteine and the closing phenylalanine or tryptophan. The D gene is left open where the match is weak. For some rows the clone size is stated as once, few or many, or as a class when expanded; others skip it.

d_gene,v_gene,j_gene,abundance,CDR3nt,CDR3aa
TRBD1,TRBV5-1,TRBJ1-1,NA,TGCGCCAGCAGCTCAGGACAGGGGGAGGGCACTGAAGCTTTCTTT,CASSSGQGEGTEAFF
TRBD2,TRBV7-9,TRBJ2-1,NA,TGTGCCAGCAGCTTAGCGAGTAGCGGGACCTCAACCTACAATGAGCAGTTCTTC,CASSLASSGTSTYNEQFF
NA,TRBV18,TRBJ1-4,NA,TGTGCCAGCTCCCCGGCCGGGACTAATGAAAAACTGTTTTTT,CASSPAGTNEKLFF
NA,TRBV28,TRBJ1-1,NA,TGTGCCAGCAGTTTAGGTAGCTTGAACACTGAAGCTTTCTTT,CASSLGSLNTEAFF
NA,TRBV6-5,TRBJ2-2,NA,TGTGCCAGCTGGAGCACCGGGGAGCTGTTTTTT,CASWSTGELFF
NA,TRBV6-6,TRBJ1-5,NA,TGTGCCAGCCGATTGGGGGGATATAGCAATCAGCCCCAGCATTTT,CASRLGGYSNQPQHF
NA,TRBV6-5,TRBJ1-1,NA,TGTGCCAGCAGTTACGAACAGGGCTATAACACTGAAGCTTTCTTT,CASSYEQGYNTEAFF
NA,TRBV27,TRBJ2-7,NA,TGTGCCAGCAGACAGGGTGACCACGAGCAGTACTTC,CASRQGDHEQYF
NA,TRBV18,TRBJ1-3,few,TGTGCCAGCTCCGACAACGTTTTAAGCTCTGGAAACACCATATATTTT,CASSDNVLSSGNTIYF
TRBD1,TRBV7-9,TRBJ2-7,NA,TGTGCCAGCAGCTTACCCTTAAAGACAGGGACCTACGAGCAGTACTTC,CASSLPLKTGTYEQYF
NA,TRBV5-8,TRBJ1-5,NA,TGTGCCAGCAGCTCCCCAGCGGCAGCCAATCAGCCCCAGCATTTT,CASSSPAAANQPQHF
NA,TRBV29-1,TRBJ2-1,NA,TGCAGCGTTGAGAGGGGGAACTTCTACAATGAGCAGTTCTTC,CSVERGNFYNEQFF
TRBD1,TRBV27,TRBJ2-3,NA,TGTGCCAGCAGTTCATTAACGACAGGGAGCAGCACAGATACGCAGTATTTT,CASSSLTTGSSTDTQYF
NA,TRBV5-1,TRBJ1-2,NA,TGCGCCAGCAGCTTCGACAGGAGTTATGGCTACACCTTC,CASSFDRSYGYTF
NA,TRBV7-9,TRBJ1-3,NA,TGTGCCAGCAGCCAGGGCCGAGATGGAAACACCATATATTTT,CASSQGRDGNTIYF
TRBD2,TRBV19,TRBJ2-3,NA,TGTGCCAGTAGTAAGACTAGCGGAGATACGCAGTATTTT,CASSKTSGDTQYF
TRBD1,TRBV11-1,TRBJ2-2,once,TGTGCCAGCAGCAACGACAGGGGGAACGGGGAGCTGTTTTTT,CASSNDRGNGELFF
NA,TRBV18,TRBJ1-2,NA,TGTGCCAGCTCCCCCACAGCGGAACTCAACTATGGCTACACCTTC,CASSPTAELNYGYTF
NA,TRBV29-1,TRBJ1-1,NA,TGCAGCGTTGTGGGGGGTGGCAGGGCTACTGAAGCTTTCTTT,CSVVGGGRATEAFF
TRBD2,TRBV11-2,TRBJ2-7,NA,TGTGCCAGCAGCTTAGACGCGGGAGCTTTTTACGAGCAGTACTTC,CASSLDAGAFYEQYF
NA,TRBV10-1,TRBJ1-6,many,TGCGCCAGCAATCTCCGGAGGGGTGCTAATTCACCCCTCCACTTT,CASNLRRGANSPLHF
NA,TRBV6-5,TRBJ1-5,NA,TGTGCCAGCAGTTCCAGACGGGACAATCAGCCCCAGCATTTT,CASSSRRDNQPQHF
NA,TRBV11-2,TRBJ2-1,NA,TGTGCCAGCAGCTCCGGGTCATACAATGAGCAGTTCTTC,CASSSGSYNEQFF
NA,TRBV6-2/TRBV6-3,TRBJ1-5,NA,TGTGCCAGCAGTTACTCGTATCCAGGGGAAGGTCAGCCCCAGCATTTT,CASSYSYPGEGQPQHF
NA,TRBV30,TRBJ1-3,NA,TGTGCCGGGACTCCTGGACAGCTGACTTCAAACACCATATATTTT,CAGTPGQLTSNTIYF
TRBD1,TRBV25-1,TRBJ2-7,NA,TGTGCCAGCAAACAGGGGGCGAGCTACGAGCAGTACTTC,CASKQGASYEQYF
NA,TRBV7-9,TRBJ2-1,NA,TGTGCCAGCAGTTCCCCCCGAGCAGGGGATTCCTACAATGAGCAGTTCTTC,CASSSPRAGDSYNEQFF
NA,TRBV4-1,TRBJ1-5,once,TGCGCCAGCAGCCAAGAGGAGGGAGAAGGTACCCAGCATTTT,CASSQEEGEGTQHF
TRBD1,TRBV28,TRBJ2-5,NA,TGTGCCAGCAGCTTCCGAACAGGGGGTGGGGAGACCCAGTACTTC,CASSFRTGGGETQYF
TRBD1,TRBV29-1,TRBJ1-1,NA,TGCAGCGTTGAAACTGGACAGGGACCTAGGGCTTTCTTT,CSVETGQGPRAFF
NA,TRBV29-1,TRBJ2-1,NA,TGCAGCGTTTCTGACAGAGTGTACAATGAGCAGTTCTTC,CSVSDRVYNEQFF
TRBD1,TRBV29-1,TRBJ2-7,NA,TGCAGCGTTGAAGATCGGGGACAGGGGCGAATTACCTCTACGAAGCAGTACTTC,CSVEDRGQGRITSTKQYF